These 24 T cell receptor beta chains were sequenced from one sample in a study of response to subunit inactivated influenza vaccine. Via MiXCR, TCRdb re-called the RT-PCR reads, giving one row per CDR3 protein. Of about 780,000 distinct CDR3 sequences listed, around a sixth are singletons. The sample in question was PBMCs from blood, obtained more than 4 days after vaccination. Source of these receptors: a man over 45 who received an inactivated influenza vaccine.

The J gene is TRBJ1-2, the V gene TRBV6-2 or TRBV6-3; D gene ambiguous. The CDR3 spans 12 residues. Germline V gene sequence: CDR1 MNHEY, CDR2 SVGEGT. The ends were cut back, 5 bases at V and 4 bases at J, with 8 bases in the middle. CDR3 sequence reads: CASSESGYGYTF. CDR3 coding DNA: TGTGCCAGCAGTGAGTCTGGCTATGGCTACACCTTC.

This clonotype was found many times. The rearrangement uses TRBV7-9 and TRBJ1-6; 7 nucleotides align to TRBD1. The junction had 2 bases not matched to a gene; V was cut back by 6 bases and J by 3 bases. This CDR3 is 14 amino acids long. From germline, CDR1 is SEHNR and CDR2 FQNEAQ (reference sequence). The CDR3 nucleotides read TGTGCCAGCAGGACAGGGAACTATAATTCACCCCTCCACTTT. It encodes CASRTGNYNSPLHF.

The rearrangement joins TRBV28 to TRBJ2-7; D call uncertain. V was clipped by 0 bases and J by 6 bases, with 12 bases between them. This CDR3 is 14 amino acids long. The germline gives CDR1 MDHEN, CDR2 SYDVKM. The CDR3 DNA reads TGTGCCAGCAGTTTATGGTCAGTTCCTAGCGAGCAGTACTTC. Translated, it gives CASSLWSVPSEQYF.

This clonotype was counted at least ten times. V gene TRBV10-3 combines with J gene TRBJ1-6, with D hard to call. Between the trimmed V and J ends, which lost 2 bases and 5 bases, there was a span of 7 bases. The CDR3 covers 14 residues. The germline gives CDR1 ENHRY, CDR2 SYGVKD. CDR3 nucleotides: TGTGCCATCAGTGAGGTACCCGATAATTCACCCCTCCACTTT. Its protein is CAISEVPDNSPLHF.

J is TRBJ2-1 and V is TRBV7-2; D may match TRBD1 or TRBD2 (5 bases each). Germline-derived CDR1 and CDR2 are SGHTA and FQGNSA. Trimming took 5 bases from V and 15 from J, leaving 17 bases between them. The CDR3 length is 12 residues. The CDR3 sequence is CASSPSEWGWFF. The CDR3 DNA reads TGTGCCAGCAGCCCATCTGAGTGGGGGTGGTTCTTC. The variable domain in full, with the rest retrieved from reference TRBV7-2 and TRBJ2-1, is GAGVSQSPSNKVTEKGKDVELRCDPISGHTALYWYRQSLGQGLEFLIYFQGNSAPDKSGLPSDRFSAERTGGSVSTLTIQRTQQEDSAVYLCASSPSEWGWFFGPGTRLTVL.

V is TRBV27 and J is TRBJ2-3; D may be TRBD2 (6 bases). This CDR3 is 18 amino acids long. V lost 2 bases and J 0 bases, leaving 18 bases between the germline ends. The germline gives CDR1 MNHEY, CDR2 SMNVEV (reference sequence). CDR3 loop: CASSLRGSTSRSTDTQYF. Here the CDR3 DNA reads TGTGCCAGCAGTTTACGAGGGAGTACTAGCAGAAGCACAGATACGCAGTATTTT.

This clonotype came up a few times. The chain links TRBV4-1 to TRBJ2-1; D is undetermined. CDR1 and CDR2 (germline): MGHRA, YSYEKL. V was shortened by 3 bases and J by 5 bases, with 2 bases between the two germline ends. The CDR3 spans 11 residues. CDR3: CASSHHNEQFF. The CDR3 bases are TGCGCCAGCAGCCACCACAATGAGCAGTTCTTC.

This chain connects TRBV5-1 to TRBJ1-1; D possibly corresponds to TRBD1 (6 bases). Trimming removed 2 bases at V and 4 bases at J, with 15 bases between. Germline values: CDR1 SGHRS, CDR2 YFSETQ. This CDR3 comprises 15 residues. As DNA, the CDR3 is TGCGCCAGCAGCTTAGCCGGGACAAAGCCCACTGAAGCTTTCTTT. Amino acid sequence: CASSLAGTKPTEAFF. Full variable domain (rest looked up from reference TRBV5-1 and TRBJ1-1): KAGVTQTPRYLIKTRGQQVTLSCSPISGHRSVSWYQQTPGQGLQFLFEYFSETQRNKGNFPGRFSGRQFSNSRSEMNVSTLELGDSALYLCASSLAGTKPTEAFFGQGTRLTVV.

This clonotype was picked up a small number of times. The chain combines TRBV2 with TRBJ1-2, with a weak D call TRBD1 (5 bases). The CDR3 loop spans 12 amino acids. V dropped 4 bases and J dropped 7 bases, with 10 bases sitting between them. From germline, CDR1 is SNHLY and CDR2 FYNNEI. The CDR3 DNA follows: TGTGCCAGCAGTGTGGAGGGGTTTGGCTACACCTTC. Translated: CASSVEGFGYTF.

As DNA, the CDR3 is TGCGCCAGCACCCAGAACAGGGGGCGAGCTTTCTTT. Its translation: CASTQNRGRAFF. The chain joins TRBV5-1 to TRBJ1-1; 9 nucleotides match TRBD1. The trim removed 6 bases at V and 10 bases at J, leaving 7 bases unmatched. CDR1 and CDR2 (germline): SGHRS, YFSETQ. The CDR3 totals 12 residues.

This clonotype showed up many times. The chain links TRBV12-3 or TRBV12-4 to TRBJ1-2, with D unclear. This CDR3 contains 13 residues. Trimming took 1 base from V and 4 from J, leaving 7 bases between them. CDR3 in amino acids: CASSLDAAYGYTF. The CDR3 DNA follows: TGTGCCAGCAGTTTAGATGCAGCCTATGGCTACACCTTC.

This clonotype was counted a few times. V and J are TRBV20-1 and TRBJ1-5, with 7 bases that match TRBD1. Germline loops: CDR1 DFQATT, CDR2 SNEGSKA (reference sequence). V lost 3 bases to trimming and J lost 8 bases; unmatched junction nucleotides: 4. CDR3 size: 12 residues. The CDR3 protein is CSARAGGEPQHF. DNA for the CDR3: TGCAGTGCTAGGGCAGGGGGGGAGCCCCAGCATTTT.

On this clonotype itself: This likely comes from a read error, as the CDR3 has no conserved phenylalanine or tryptophan at its end. This chain uses TRBV12-3 or TRBV12-4 with TRBJ2-2; 10 nucleotides align to TRBD2. The V gene end was trimmed by 4 bases and the J gene end by 2 bases; junction bases not matched to a gene: 4. This CDR3 region has 16 residues. The CDR3 DNA is TGTGCCAGCAGTTCCCGGACTAGCGGAAACACCGGGGAGCTGTTTTTA. Protein sequence: CASSSRTSGNTGELFL.

A few counts support this clonotype. CDR3 amino acids: CATKTGNSGELFF. In nucleotides, the CDR3 is TGTGCCACCAAGACCGGGAACTCGGGGGAGCTGTTTTTT. J is TRBJ2-2 and V is TRBV10-3; perhaps TRBD2 as D (5 bases). From germline, CDR1 is ENHRY and CDR2 SYGVKD. The CDR3 loop spans 13 amino acids. Trimming took 10 bases from V and 8 from J, leaving 17 bases between them.

The J gene is TRBJ2-7, the V gene TRBV4-3; 9 nucleotides line up with TRBD2. V was pared by 3 bases and J by 1 base, with 4 bases of the junction left unmatched. The germline V gene has CDR1 LGHNA and CDR2 YSLEER. This CDR3 is built from 15 residues. The CDR3 DNA follows: TGCGCCAGCAGCCAGAACCTAGCGGGGTCCTACGAGCAGTACTTC. Translating it yields CASSQNLAGSYEQYF.

This clonotype has just a few counts. The V gene is TRBV10-3, the J gene TRBJ1-1; D not resolved. The germline CDR1 and CDR2 sequences are ENHRY and SYGVKD. The CDR3 extends over 12 amino acids. Between the trimmed V and J ends, which lost 3 bases and 10 bases, there was a span of 12 bases. CDR3 coding DNA: TGTGCCATCAGTGATAGTGAAGGCGCAGCTTTCTTT. Amino acid sequence: CAISDSEGAAFF.

This clonotype was observed a few times. The J gene is TRBJ2-4, the V gene TRBV15, with D unclear. The CDR3 runs 15 residues. Germline V gene sequence: CDR1 LNHNV, CDR2 YYDKDF (reference sequence). The V end lost 1 base, the J end lost 7 bases, and 14 bases lay between the germline ends. In DNA, the CDR3 is TGTGCCACCAGCAGAGTTCCAGCCGAGCTGAACATTCAGTACTTC. Its protein is CATSRVPAELNIQYF.

The chain has TRBV29-1 and TRBJ2-3, with unresolved D. Germline CDR1 reads SQVTM; CDR2 reads ANQGSEA. CDR3 length equals 11 residues. V shed 6 bases and J shed 2 bases, with 6 bases lying between them. The chain's CDR3 is CSVGYTDTQYF. Here the CDR3 DNA reads TGCAGCGTGGGCTACACAGATACGCAGTATTTT.

The chain has TRBV29-1 and TRBJ1-3; D call uncertain. This CDR3 region has 13 residues. The ends were cut back, 1 base at V and 1 base at J, with 5 bases in the middle. From germline, CDR1 is SQVTM and CDR2 ANQGSEA. CDR3 sequence (DNA): TGCAGCGTTGAAGTTTGGTCTGGAAACACCATATATTTT. As protein: CSVEVWSGNTIYF.

The CDR3: CSARNDRDNEQFF. The CDR3, as DNA: TGCAGTGCTAGGAATGACAGGGACAATGAGCAGTTCTTC. The gene calls are TRBV20-1 and TRBJ2-1, with 7 bases fitting TRBD1. With 3 bases clipped from V and 5 bases from J, the junction kept 4 bases outside the gene matches. Germline CDR1 and CDR2: DFQATT and SNEGSKA (reference sequence). This CDR3 is 13 amino acids long.

The CDR3 bases are TGTGCCAGCAGCTTAGTAGGGACGGACTCCTACGAGCAGTACTTC. Translated, it gives CASSLVGTDSYEQYF. The chain is built from TRBV7-2 and TRBJ2-7; tentatively, D is TRBD1 or TRBD2 (5 bases each). Trimming removed 1 base at V and 0 bases at J, with 10 bases between. CDR3 size: 15 residues. In germline, CDR1 is SGHTA, CDR2 FQGNSA.

This clonotype was seen ten or more times. This chain uses TRBV12-3 or TRBV12-4 with TRBJ2-2, with D possibly matching TRBD2 (5 bases). Trimming left V 9 bases short and J 0 bases short, with 11 bases between. The CDR3 has 14 amino acids. The CDR3 region has the DNA TGTGCCAGGCGGGTCGGCACGAACACCGGGGAGCTGTTTTTT. Translated, it gives CARRVGTNTGELFF.

CDR3 nucleotides: TGTGCCAGCAGCGTAGGCGTGGGAGGAGGCCCAGATACGCAGTATTTT. As protein: CASSVGVGGGPDTQYF. The rearrangement links TRBV9 to TRBJ2-3; D perhaps matches TRBD2 (6 bases). Trimming took 0 bases from V and 4 from J, leaving 15 bases between them. Germline lookup yields CDR1 SGDLS and CDR2 YYNGEE. This CDR3 has 16 residues. Drawing the rest from reference TRBV9 and TRBJ2-3, the complete variable domain is DSGVTQTPKHLITATGQRVTLRCSPRSGDLSVYWYQQSLDQGLQFLIQYYNGEERAKGNILERFSAQQFPDLHSELNLSSLELGDSALYFCASSVGVGGGPDTQYFGPGTRLTVL.

This sequence joins TRBV28 and TRBJ2-1, with D perhaps matching TRBD2 (7 bases). The CDR3 consists of 15 residues. Germline CDR1 reads MDHEN; CDR2 reads SYDVKM. Trimming removed 10 bases at V and 12 bases at J, with 28 bases between. The CDR3 reads CAMSPRGRGIMRQFF. The CDR3 DNA reads TGTGCCATGAGCCCCCGGGGGCGGGGGATAATGAGGCAGTTCTTC.